The 24 T cell receptor beta chains below come from one sample, sequenced in a study of T-cell reconstitution after alpha-beta-depleted transplantation in children. As it was prepared, the TCRbeta library received unique molecular identifiers. One entry per CDR3 protein results from TCRdb running MiXCR on the PCR reads. The profile shows about 340,000 distinct CDR3 sequences, over 9% of them singletons. The sample in question was PBMCs from the stem cell graft donor, obtained from the stem cell graft. The receptors originated from a human donor who donated a stem cell graft to a child with acute lymphoblastic leukemia.

This clonotype has only a few counts. This chain joins TRBV20-1 and TRBJ2-5; 9 nucleotides line up with TRBD1. V was clipped by 3 bases and J by 4 bases; unmatched bases: 6. The CDR3 runs to 14 residues. CDR1 and CDR2 (germline): DFQATT, SNEGSKA (reference sequence). The CDR3 bases are TGCAGTGCTAGCCTAAGACAGGGGGGAGAGACCCAGTACTTC. Translation gives CSASLRQGGETQYF.

The chain recombines TRBV6-1 with TRBJ1-2; 12 bases line up with TRBD1. The CDR3 extends over 14 amino acids. Germline CDR1 reads MNHNS; CDR2 reads SASEGT. J lost 6 bases, V lost 5 bases, and 4 bases had no gene match. The CDR3 protein is CASSRGQGANGYTF. DNA for the CDR3: TGTGCCAGCAGTCGGGGACAGGGGGCGAATGGCTACACCTTC.

This clonotype showed up just a few times. The chain recombines TRBV7-9 with TRBJ2-1; D possibly corresponds to TRBD2 (5 bases). The germline gives CDR1 SEHNR, CDR2 FQNEAQ (reference sequence). This CDR3 contains 12 residues. The V and J ends lost 1 base and 12 bases respectively, with 10 bases between them. DNA for the CDR3: TGTGCCAGCAGCTTAGGCGGTGCGGGGCAGTTCTTC. This encodes CASSLGGAGQFF.

The chain is built from TRBV19 and TRBJ1-1; D uncertain. The length of the CDR3 is 11 residues. Per the germline V gene, CDR1 is LNHDA and CDR2 is SQIVND (reference sequence). With 3 bases removed from V and 7 bases from J, the gap between germline ends came to 6 bases. The CDR3 reads CASSIPSEAFF. CDR3 coding DNA: TGTGCCAGTAGTATTCCAAGTGAAGCTTTCTTT.

The rearrangement links TRBV7-9 to TRBJ2-3; 8 bases line up with TRBD2. The germline gives CDR1 SEHNR, CDR2 FQNEAQ (reference sequence). The V and J ends lost 2 bases and 0 bases, in that order; junction bases with no gene match: 4. The CDR3 extends over 16 amino acids. The CDR3 DNA is TGTGCCAGCAGCTTAACCGGCGGGAGGAGCACAGATACGCAGTATTTT. The encoded protein is CASSLTGGRSTDTQYF.

The chain is built from TRBV3-1 and TRBJ2-1, with 13 bases matching TRBD2. The CDR3 covers 19 residues. V shed 10 bases, J shed 0 bases, and the junction held 15 bases outside the gene matches. In germline, CDR1 is LGHDT, CDR2 YNNKEL (reference sequence). The CDR3 is CANGDPGRTSGSSYNEQFF. The DNA for the CDR3 is TGTGCCAACGGGGACCCCGGACGGACTAGCGGGAGCTCCTACAATGAGCAGTTCTTC.

This clonotype was counted only a few times. V usage is TRBV4-1 and J usage is TRBJ2-1, with 10 bases fitting TRBD1. From germline, CDR1 is MGHRA and CDR2 YSYEKL. The trim removed 3 bases at V and 8 bases at J, leaving 10 bases unmatched. CDR3 size: 16 residues. The CDR3 region has the DNA TGCGCCAGCAGCCATGCCGGGACAGGGGCGCGGGATGAGCAGTTCTTC. Its translation is CASSHAGTGARDEQFF.

The chain employs TRBV27 and TRBJ2-7; possibly TRBD2 for D (5 bases). Germline V lookup: CDR1 MNHEY, CDR2 SMNVEV (reference sequence). V was cut by 7 bases and J by 7 bases, with 11 bases left in between. The CDR3 is made up of 11 amino acids. The CDR3 reads CASKNSVEQYF. CDR3 nucleotides: TGTGCCAGCAAAAATAGCGTAGAGCAGTACTTC.

This clonotype came up a few times. This chain connects TRBV7-2 to TRBJ2-7; D is unresolved. The ends were cut back, 3 bases at V and 2 bases at J, with 14 bases in the middle. The CDR3 extends over 15 amino acids. Per the germline V gene, CDR1 is SGHTA and CDR2 is FQGNSA. CDR3 sequence reads: CASSFEDFPPYEQYF. CDR3 in DNA: TGTGCCAGCAGCTTTGAAGACTTTCCTCCCTACGAGCAGTACTTC.

This chain connects TRBV2 to TRBJ1-2; TRBD1 matches at 9 bases. The germline gives CDR1 SNHLY, CDR2 FYNNEI. The V segment lost 4 bases and the J segment 1 base; nucleotides outside the gene matches: 4. This CDR3 is 15 amino acids long. The CDR3 sequence is CASSAGQGRNYGYTF. DNA of the CDR3: TGTGCCAGCAGTGCCGGACAGGGGCGTAACTATGGCTACACCTTC.

The V gene is TRBV6-5, the J gene TRBJ2-7, with 7 bases matching TRBD1. Trimming cost V 4 bases and J 6 bases; bases outside gene matches: 12. Germline V gene sequence: CDR1 MNHEY, CDR2 SVGAGI. This CDR3 region has 15 residues. The CDR3 nucleotides read TGTGCCAGCAGTTCCCTCGTCGGACAGGCCGGCGAGCAGTACTTC. Protein sequence: CASSSLVGQAGEQYF.

The chain recombines TRBV5-1 with TRBJ2-2; D tentatively fits TRBD1 or TRBD2 (7 bases each). CDR3 size: 15 residues. V gave up 10 bases and J gave up 3 bases, with 19 bases separating them. Germline V lookup: CDR1 SGHRS, CDR2 YFSETQ. Written as DNA, the CDR3 is TGCGCCTCTTCCCGGGGGGACAGAGACACCGGGGAGCTGTTTTTT. Its protein product is CASSRGDRDTGELFF.

This clonotype was seen a few times. V usage is TRBV5-1 and J usage is TRBJ2-7; either TRBD1 or TRBD2 may supply D (6 bases each). This CDR3 has 15 amino acids. The V end lost 0 bases, the J end lost 2 bases, and 12 bases lay between the germline ends. Germline values: CDR1 SGHRS, CDR2 YFSETQ. The CDR3: CASSLEGGGPYEQYF. In DNA, the CDR3 is TGCGCCAGCAGCTTGGAGGGGGGAGGTCCCTACGAGCAGTACTTC.

This clonotype was recorded a few times. The gene calls are TRBV25-1 and TRBJ2-7; D is perhaps TRBD2 (6 bases). Germline loops: CDR1 MGHDK, CDR2 SYGVNS. The length of the CDR3 is 12 residues. V gave up 1 base and J gave up 12 bases, with 13 bases separating them. The CDR3 here is CASSEFGGALYF. The CDR3 DNA reads TGTGCCAGCAGTGAATTCGGGGGAGCTTTGTACTTC.

The gene calls are TRBV7-8 and TRBJ2-1; 9 bases are a match to TRBD2. V was clipped by 5 bases and J by 2 bases; unmatched bases: 10. The CDR3 contains 17 residues. CDR1 SGHVS and CDR2 FQNEAQ come from the germline V gene. The chain's CDR3 is CASSGVGAGGPYNEQFF. The CDR3 DNA reads TGTGCCAGCAGCGGGGTGGGTGCGGGAGGGCCCTACAATGAGCAGTTCTTC.

V gene TRBV27 combines with J gene TRBJ2-5; D not resolved. There are 12 residues in the CDR3. Trimming removed 3 bases at V and 4 bases at J, with 6 bases between. Germline V gives CDR1 MNHEY, CDR2 SMNVEV (reference sequence). The CDR3 spells CASSFVGETQYF. In DNA, the CDR3 is TGTGCCAGCAGTTTTGTTGGAGAGACCCAGTACTTC.

This clonotype has a handful of counts. V usage is TRBV20-1 and J usage is TRBJ2-7; 12 positions match TRBD2. Germline V lookup: CDR1 DFQATT, CDR2 SNEGSKA (reference sequence). The trim removed 0 bases at V and 3 bases at J, leaving 9 bases unmatched. This CDR3 spans 17 amino acids. CDR3 protein: CSARDYRASGRDYEQYF. CDR3 sequence (DNA): TGCAGTGCTAGAGATTATCGAGCTAGCGGGAGGGACTACGAGCAGTACTTC.

The J gene is TRBJ2-7, the V gene TRBV7-6; 11 nucleotides align to TRBD2. Germline CDR1 reads SGHVS; CDR2 reads FNYEAQ. The length of the CDR3 is 18 residues. Losses at the gene ends were 5 bases for V and 0 bases for J; bases not matched to a gene: 12. CDR3 in DNA: TGTGCCAGCAGCGGTCGACTAGCGGGAAATAGAAGCTCCTACGAGCAGTACTTC. This gives the protein CASSGRLAGNRSSYEQYF.

The chain links TRBV20-1 to TRBJ2-1; 9 bases agree with TRBD2. The ends lost 6 bases at V and 6 bases at J; junction bases unmatched: 12. Germline loops: CDR1 DFQATT, CDR2 SNEGSKA (reference sequence). This CDR3 is built from 15 residues. The DNA for the CDR3 is TGCAGTGCGGAAGGGAGACTAGCGGCCAGCAATGAGCAGTTCTTC. Protein: CSAEGRLAASNEQFF.

There are a few counts of this clonotype. The V gene is TRBV12-3 or TRBV12-4, the J gene TRBJ2-7, with 9 bases identical to TRBD2. The CDR3 loop spans 13 amino acids. Unmatched junction bases numbered 4, after V lost 8 bases and J lost 2 bases. CDR3 sequence: CASRLAAAYEQYF. The CDR3 nucleotides read TGTGCCAGCCGACTAGCGGCAGCCTACGAGCAGTACTTC.

J is TRBJ2-5 and V is TRBV20-1; 7 bases align to TRBD1. The germline CDR1 and CDR2 sequences are DFQATT and SNEGSKA (reference sequence). CDR3 length equals 13 residues. J was trimmed by 4 bases and V by 7 bases; bases with no gene match: 9. Written as DNA, the CDR3 is TGCAGTGTCTTCTCCCGGACAGGAGAGACCCAGTACTTC. Residues: CSVFSRTGETQYF.

Details on this clonotype: At one end the junction does not follow the germline gene, possibly because of a read error. This chain joins TRBV7-9 and TRBJ2-7, with 8 bases matching TRBD1. This CDR3 is 10 amino acids long. CDR1 and CDR2 from the germline V gene are SEHNR and FQNEAQ (reference sequence). CDR3 region: CASSPGQEDF. The CDR3 region has the DNA TGTGCCAGCAGCCCGGGACAGGAAGACTTC.

The sample holds many counts of this clonotype. The chain has TRBV3-1 and TRBJ2-7, with TRBD2 as a possible D gene (5 bases). There are 15 residues in the CDR3. In germline, CDR1 is LGHDT, CDR2 YNNKEL (reference sequence). Between the trimmed V and J ends, which lost 0 bases and 3 bases, there was a span of 12 bases. The CDR3 sequence: CASSQETASNYEQYF. In DNA, the CDR3 is TGTGCCAGCAGCCAAGAGACCGCTAGCAACTACGAGCAGTACTTC.

Here the CDR3 reads CSTIGTGGATSYNEQFF. In DNA, the CDR3 is TGCAGCACCATTGGGACAGGGGGCGCGACCTCCTACAATGAGCAGTTCTTC. This chain joins TRBV29-1 and TRBJ2-1; TRBD1 matches at 12 bases. The V gene end was trimmed by 8 bases and the J gene end by 0 bases; junction bases not matched to a gene: 11. The CDR3 is 17 residues long. Germline CDR1 is SQVTM and CDR2 is ANQGSEA.